The rows below give T cell receptor beta chains drawn from one sample of a study of identical twins. TCRdb itself ran the 5' RACE reads through MiXCR, one entry per CDR3 protein. Of approximately 680,000 distinct CDR3 sequences listed, 7% to 7.5% are singletons. These data also formed part of another study, on yellow fever vaccine responses in identical twins.

Sample: PBMCs. All receptors derive from a woman under 30 in good health. CDR3s include the opening cysteine and the closing phenylalanine or tryptophan. The order of the fields is J gene, clone size, V gene, D gene, CDR3 protein, CDR3 DNA. D genes are given only for firm matches. Size tells how often a clone was seen (once, few, many) or the class of an expanded clone, and some rows leave it out.

TRBJ2-1 | - | TRBV6-5 | - | CASSYVGGFEQFF | TGTGCCAGCAGTTACGTTGGGGGTTTTGAGCAGTTCTTC
TRBJ2-5 | many | TRBV20-1 | TRBD1 | CSARGQGQETQYF | TGCAGTGCTAGAGGACAGGGTCAAGAGACCCAGTACTTC
TRBJ2-7 | - | TRBV7-9 | - | CASSSRWGEQYF | TGTGCCAGCAGCAGTCGTTGGGGGGAGCAGTACTTC
TRBJ2-5 | many | TRBV20-1 | - | CSAPLRQETQYF | TGCAGTGCTCCACTGCGCCAAGAGACCCAGTACTTC
TRBJ1-1 | many | TRBV5-1 | - | CASSLSFGAEAFF | TGCGCCAGCAGCTTGTCGTTCGGCGCTGAAGCTTTCTTT
TRBJ1-2 | - | TRBV5-1 | TRBD1 | CASSVGQVGDGYTF | TGCGCCAGCAGCGTGGGACAGGTGGGCGATGGCTACACCTTC
TRBJ1-6 | many | TRBV20-1 | TRBD1 | CSARVGTGSSPLHF | TGCAGTGCTAGAGTCGGGACAGGGAGTTCACCCCTCCACTTT
TRBJ2-5 | many | TRBV5-1 | TRBD2 | CASSPGLAETQYF | TGCGCCAGCAGCCCCGGACTAGCAGAGACCCAGTACTTC
TRBJ2-7 | few | TRBV20-1 | - | CSAPSFGTYEQYF | TGCAGTGCTCCCAGCTTCGGGACCTACGAGCAGTACTTC
TRBJ2-7 | few | TRBV25-1 | - | CASSGRHYEQYF | TGTGCCAGCAGTGGGAGGCACTACGAGCAGTACTTC
TRBJ2-1 | - | TRBV6-5 | - | CASSYGDGNEQFF | TGTGCCAGCAGTTACGGGGATGGCAATGAGCAGTTCTTC
TRBJ2-3 | many | TRBV9 | TRBD2 | CASSVGGREADTQYF | TGTGCCAGCAGCGTTGGCGGGAGGGAGGCAGATACGCAGTATTTT
TRBJ1-1 | - | TRBV6-4 | - | CASSKGENTEAFF | TGTGCCAGCAGCAAGGGCGAGAACACTGAAGCTTTCTTT
TRBJ2-2 | few | TRBV28 | TRBD2 | CASSTRGFRANTGELFF | TGTGCCAGCAGCACGCGGGGGTTTCGGGCGAACACCGGGGAGCTGTTTTTT
TRBJ2-2 | - | TRBV7-6 | TRBD2 | CATNPSTGARGAGSVGELFF | TGTGCCACCAACCCTTCAACCGGGGCCCGGGGAGCGGGGTCCGTCGGGGAGCTGTTTTTT
TRBJ2-1 | few | TRBV28 | - | CASSGTASGEGEQFF | TGTGCCAGCTCGGGTACGGCTAGTGGGGAAGGTGAGCAGTTCTTC
TRBJ1-4 | - | TRBV9 | - | CASSAGGAQVEKLFF | TGTGCCAGCAGCGCCGGGGGGGCTCAGGTTGAAAAACTGTTTTTT
TRBJ1-2 | many | TRBV20-1 | - | CSVNEGRDYGYTF | TGCAGTGTAAATGAGGGAAGAGACTATGGCTACACCTTC
TRBJ1-2 | many | TRBV5-1 | TRBD1 | CASSPGQGVDGYTF | TGCGCCAGCAGCCCGGGACAGGGAGTAGATGGCTACACCTTC
TRBJ2-1 | few | TRBV20-1 | - | CSARSDIYNEQFF | TGCAGTGCTAGGAGTGACATATACAATGAGCAGTTCTTC
TRBJ2-7 | many | TRBV20-1 | TRBD1 | CSARVAGQGAYEQYF | TGCAGTGCTAGAGTTGCAGGACAGGGAGCCTACGAGCAGTACTTC
TRBJ2-5 | - | TRBV7-6 | - | CASTPSGVWETQYF | TGTGCCAGCACCCCGTCCGGAGTGTGGGAGACCCAGTACTTC
TRBJ2-5 | few | TRBV3-1 | - | CASSQIAAQETQYF | TGTGCCAGCAGCCAAATAGCGGCGCAAGAGACCCAGTACTTC
TRBJ2-1 | few | TRBV5-4 | - | CASSLERLSYNEQFF | TGTGCCAGCAGCTTGGAACGCCTCTCCTACAATGAGCAGTTCTTC
TRBJ2-7 | - | TRBV7-8 | - | CASSVRDGSAYEQYF | TGTGCCAGCAGCGTCCGTGACGGGAGTGCGTACGAGCAGTACTTC
TRBJ1-6 | few | TRBV4-1 | - | CASSRNIGSPLHF | TGCGCCAGCAGCCGCAATATCGGATCGCCCCTCCACTTT
TRBJ2-1 | many | TRBV5-5 | TRBD1 | CASTLGDRTPNEQFF | TGTGCCAGCACCCTCGGGGACAGAACACCCAATGAGCAGTTCTTC
TRBJ2-1 | - | TRBV6-1 | - | CASSRPTGLYNEQFF | TGTGCCAGCAGTCGCCCGACAGGCCTTTACAATGAGCAGTTCTTC
TRBJ1-1 | - | TRBV27 | TRBD1 | CASSYRSTGATEAFF | TGTGCCAGCAGTTATCGGTCGACAGGGGCCACTGAAGCTTTCTTT
TRBJ2-2 | many | TRBV5-1 | - | CASSLEGADGELFF | TGCGCCAGCAGCTTAGAGGGCGCCGACGGGGAGCTGTTTTTT
TRBJ2-3 | many | TRBV12-3/TRBV12-4 | - | CASNSGTTDTQYF | TGTGCCAGCAACTCGGGGACAACAGATACGCAGTATTTT
TRBJ2-3 | many | TRBV7-3 | - | CASSPYGGALANTQYF | TGTGCCAGCAGCCCCTACGGAGGGGCCCTCGCCAATACGCAGTATTTT
TRBJ2-2 | few | TRBV12-3/TRBV12-4 | TRBD1 | CASSPDGTVMGTGELFF | TGTGCCAGCAGCCCCGATGGGACAGTCATGGGAACCGGGGAGCTGTTTTTT
TRBJ2-1 | few | TRBV29-1 | TRBD2 | CSTGLAGVSEQFF | TGCAGCACGGGGCTAGCGGGAGTCAGTGAGCAGTTCTTC
TRBJ2-3 | many | TRBV10-2 | - | CASKMDRTTDTQYF | TGCGCCAGCAAGATGGACAGAACCACAGATACGCAGTATTTT
TRBJ2-5 | many | TRBV9 | - | CASSPAPQLATLGSQYF | TGTGCCAGCAGCCCGGCCCCCCAACTAGCAACCCTAGGATCCCAGTACTTC
TRBJ1-1 | many | TRBV12-3/TRBV12-4 | - | CASSRQGNTEAFF | TGTGCCAGCAGTCGCCAGGGGAACACTGAAGCTTTCTTT
TRBJ2-2 | many | TRBV6-5 | TRBD2 | CASSWGGNTGELFF | TGTGCCAGCAGTTGGGGGGGGAACACCGGGGAGCTGTTTTTT
TRBJ2-5 | - | TRBV10-2 | TRBD2 | CASSGGGPQYF | TGCGCCAGCAGTGGCGGGGGACCCCAGTACTTC
TRBJ1-4 | - | TRBV5-1 | - | CASSLNGDYEKLFF | TGCGCCAGCAGCTTGAATGGGGATTATGAAAAACTGTTTTTT
TRBJ1-1 | many | TRBV10-3 | - | CAISTDLSMNTEAFF | TGTGCCATCAGCACAGATCTCTCCATGAACACTGAAGCTTTCTTT